This entry describes one T cell receptor beta chain. The antigen is undetermined. The record originates from a study of cytomegalovirus exposure and HLA in healthy donors. Study-wide results and limits: The authors later found HLA-associated TCR beta chains more clonally expanded than equally common others. It was around 160 TCR beta chains that were listed as cytomegalovirus-associated.

The CDR3 runs to 11 residues. Germline V lookup: CDR1 MDHEN, CDR2 SYDVKM. The V gene lost 3 bases and the J gene lost 10 bases, with 9 bases spanning the gap. PCR was performed using 60 Vbeta and 13 Jbeta primers. The data were produced by immunoSEQ multiplex PCR, yet TCRdb's version contains in-frame clones alone and is incomplete. This sample yields around 180,000 clones, of which more than 80% are seen a single time; about 2.4% belongs to the top ten. This TCR was sampled from a male donor in good health and CMV-seronegative. The chain carries TRBV28 and TRBJ1-2; tentatively, D is TRBD1 (6 bases). The sequencing input was PBMCs. CDR3 DNA sequence: TGTGCCAGCAGTTTGGGGGGGGCCTACACCTTC. Protein sequence: CASSLGGAYTF.